The 9 T cell receptor beta chains presented below share a single source sample, sequenced in a study of blood T cells in healthy people across ages. Primers used in a second PCR of about 7 to 11 cycles were a sample-barcoded 5' primer and a J-beta primer mix. One entry per CDR3 protein results from TCRdb running MiXCR on the 5' RACE reads. The repertoire consists of about 1.6 million distinct CDR3 sequences, with almost 35% occurring once and the leading ten covering about 11%. Sequencing was done on a sample of blood. Source of these receptors: a woman in her twenties or thirties in good health.

This sequence joins TRBV20-1 and TRBJ1-1; unclear D gene. This CDR3 is 12 amino acids long. Looked up from germline, CDR1 is DFQATT and CDR2 is SNEGSKA (reference sequence). Trimming cost V 2 bases and J 1 base, with 5 bases left between them. Here the CDR3 DNA reads TGCAGTGCTAGAAAGACGAACACTGAAGCTTTCTTT. Residues: CSARKTNTEAFF.

The V gene is TRBV30, the J gene TRBJ1-5; TRBD1 is a possible D gene (5 bases). Looked up from germline, CDR1 is GTSNPN and CDR2 is SVGIG (reference sequence). Trimming removed 2 bases from V and 3 bases from J, with 11 bases in between. CDR3 length equals 14 residues. CDR3 nucleotides: TGTGCCTGGAGTAACGCAGGGCACAATCAGCCCCAGCATTTT. This sequence encodes CAWSNAGHNQPQHF.

J is TRBJ2-3 and V is TRBV7-9; weak D call: TRBD1 (5 bases). The CDR3 covers 12 residues. Trimming removed 6 bases at V and 4 bases at J, with 8 bases between. Germline V gene sequence: CDR1 SEHNR, CDR2 FQNEAQ (reference sequence). The CDR3: CASRLGPDTQYF. The CDR3 DNA is TGTGCCAGCAGACTGGGGCCAGATACGCAGTATTTT.

Notes on this clonotype: At one of its ends the junction is not consistent with the germline gene, which may arise from a read error. This chain links TRBV11-2 with TRBJ2-3; a weak D match, TRBD1 (5 bases). The CDR3 covers 15 residues. Germline lookup yields CDR1 SGHAT and CDR2 FQNNGV. DNA of the CDR3: TGTGCCAGCACACAAAGGGGCAGCTACACAGATACGCGGTATTTT. Residues: CASTQRGSYTDTRYF.

This clonotype was recorded once. The chain employs TRBV21-1 and TRBJ2-7; TRBD1, the table's D call, was not compared with the DNA. TRBV21-1 represents a pseudogene. This CDR3 contains 16 residues. The CDR3 DNA sequence: TGTGCCAGCAGCAAAGCGGCAGGGGCCTTATCCTACGAGCAGTACTTC. Protein sequence: CASSKAAGALSYEQYF.

This chain connects TRBV3-1 to TRBJ1-3, with D hard to call. The V end lost 1 base, the J end lost 3 bases, and 13 bases lay between the germline ends. Germline V CDR1 and CDR2: LGHDT, YNNKEL (reference sequence). The CDR3 sequence is 16 residues long. The CDR3 DNA follows: TGTGCCAGCAGCCAAGCCCACTTTGGGATTGGAAACACCATATATTTT. Amino acids: CASSQAHFGIGNTIYF.

This clonotype occurred a few times. J is TRBJ2-1 and V is TRBV20-1; the match to TRBD2 covers 12 bases. V was clipped by 6 bases and J by 0 bases; unmatched bases: 9. Per the germline V gene, CDR1 is DFQATT and CDR2 is SNEGSKA (reference sequence). The CDR3 is made up of 17 amino acids. CDR3: CSAPLAGGGGSYNEQFF. CDR3 DNA: TGCAGTGCGCCACTAGCGGGGGGCGGGGGCTCCTACAATGAGCAGTTCTTC.

This clonotype has more than one count but fewer than ten. The chain joins TRBV3-1 to TRBJ1-2; no firm D call. The germline V gene encodes CDR1 LGHDT and CDR2 YNNKEL (reference sequence). The CDR3 consists of 14 residues. The V gene lost 2 bases and the J gene lost 8 bases, with 15 bases spanning the gap. CDR3 amino acids: CASSQTNLEGGYTF. CDR3 bases: TGTGCCAGCAGCCAAACAAACCTCGAGGGAGGCTACACCTTC.

This chain connects TRBV20-1 to TRBJ2-1, with TRBD2 matching over 13 bases. The CDR3 extends over 16 amino acids. Trimming at V came to 4 bases and at J to 10 bases, leaving 13 bases not matched to a gene. The V gene's germline CDR1 is DFQATT and CDR2 SNEGSKA (reference sequence). This CDR3 reads CSATIGGTSGALEQFF. The CDR3 DNA sequence: TGCAGTGCTACCATAGGCGGGACTAGCGGGGCGTTAGAGCAGTTCTTC.